The 7 T cell receptor beta chains presented below share a single source sample, sequenced in a study of breast tumors, draining lymph nodes, adjacent tissues. From the multiplex PCR reads, TCRdb called clonotypes with MiXCR, one entry per CDR3 protein. The sample contains 150,000 to 200,000 distinct CDR3 sequences, roughly a third of which appear only once. Breast cancer patients provided tissue from their axillary draining lymph nodes. What was sequenced was axillary lymph node tissue. These receptors all stem from a female donor with breast cancer. Some clones in this sample may be carry-over from other donors' samples.

This clonotype was counted at least ten times. This chain links TRBV30 with TRBJ2-7; no clear D. Germline loops: CDR1 GTSNPN, CDR2 SVGIG (reference sequence). Trimming cost V 0 bases and J 5 bases, with 8 bases left between them. This CDR3 has 12 residues. The CDR3 region is CAWSVVQDEQYF. For the CDR3, the DNA is TGTGCCTGGAGTGTGGTCCAAGACGAGCAGTACTTC.

The chain couples TRBV9 to TRBJ2-1; TRBD2 matches 11 bases. The germline gives CDR1 SGDLS, CDR2 YYNGEE. V was pared by 5 bases and J by 6 bases, with 7 bases of the junction left unmatched. CDR3 length equals 15 residues. The CDR3 coding sequence is TGTGCCAGCAGTAGCGGGGGGGCGGGGTTCAATGAGCAGTTCTTC. This gives the protein CASSSGGAGFNEQFF.

This clonotype was seen ten or more times. The chain couples TRBV7-8 to TRBJ1-2, with D perhaps matching TRBD1 (6 bases). Germline values: CDR1 SGHVS, CDR2 FQNEAQ. This CDR3 contains 13 residues. V lost 5 bases to trimming and J lost 8 bases, with 15 bases between them. The CDR3 sequence: CASSPVTGFGYTF. The CDR3 DNA sequence: TGTGCCAGCAGCCCCGTTACAGGGTTCGGCTACACCTTC. The full variable domain, with the rest looked up from reference TRBV7-8 and TRBJ1-2, is GAGVSQSPRYKVAKRGQDVALRCDPISGHVSLFWYQQALGQGPEFLTYFQNEAQLDKSGLPSDRFFAERPEGSVSTLKIQRTQQEDSAVYLCASSPVTGFGYTFGSGTRLTVV.

The chain uses TRBV27 and TRBJ2-5; 8 nucleotides align to TRBD1. This CDR3 has 17 residues. Per germline, CDR1 MNHEY and CDR2 SMNVEV (reference sequence). With V trimmed by 4 bases and J by 3 bases, 13 bases remained unmatched. CDR3 residues: CASSSPGRGPLEETQYF. CDR3 sequence (DNA): TGTGCCAGCAGTTCCCCCGGCAGGGGGCCGCTGGAAGAGACCCAGTACTTC.

As concerns this clonotype: Mismatch with germline at one junction end may stem from a read error. The V and J genes are TRBV11-2 and TRBJ2-3; either TRBD1 or TRBD2 may supply D (5 bases each). This CDR3 has 16 amino acids. The V gene's germline CDR1 is SGHAT and CDR2 FQNNGV. The chain's CDR3 is CASRPTWGNRTGTQYF. The DNA of the CDR3 is TGTGCCAGCAGGCCCACCTGGGGGAATAGAACAGGTACGCAGTATTTT.

About this clonotype: Relative to the germline gene, one junction end is altered; a read error may explain this. The chain links TRBV14 to TRBJ1-5; no clear D gene. Germline lookup yields CDR1 SGHDN and CDR2 FVKESK. The CDR3 runs 13 residues. This CDR3 reads CASSQVSNQPQHF. The CDR3 nucleotides are TGTGCCAGCAGCCAAGTTAGCAATCAGCCCCAGCATTTC.

This clonotype was counted many times. This chain connects TRBV20-1 to TRBJ2-2, with TRBD1 identical over 12 bases. From germline, CDR1 is DFQATT and CDR2 SNEGSKA (reference sequence). The length of the CDR3 is 16 residues. Trimming at V came to 3 bases and at J to 6 bases, leaving 8 bases not matched to a gene. CDR3 sequence reads: CSASAGTGGASGELFF. The CDR3 DNA reads TGCAGTGCTAGTGCTGGGACAGGGGGCGCCTCCGGGGAGCTGTTTTTT.